These T cell receptor beta chains were read from a single sample in a study of shared clonotypes between healthy human individuals. TCRdb keeps only in-frame clones here, not all; method: immunoSEQ multiplex PCR. The sample holds around 1.6 million clones, about 98% seen once. The specimen was naive CD4+ T cells sorted from blood. The receptors shown here come from a man aged 25 to 45 in good health. Both conserved end residues are part of each CDR3. Each record gives: D gene, J gene, clone size, V gene, CDR3 protein, CDR3 DNA. The D gene is left open where the match is weak. Where a row states a size, it is once, few, many or the class of an expanded clone; other rows omit it.

>TRBD2|TRBJ2-1|.|TRBV28
CASSLWPGGLEQFF
TGTGCCAGCAGTCTCTGGCCGGGAGGCCTTGAGCAGTTCTTC
>.|TRBJ2-7|.|TRBV15
CATSRDFMAYEQYF
TGTGCCACCAGCAGAGATTTTATGGCCTACGAGCAGTACTTC
>.|TRBJ2-7|.|TRBV29-1
CSARTESYEQYF
TGCAGCGCTCGAACAGAATCCTACGAGCAGTACTTC
>.|TRBJ2-7|.|TRBV28
CASSYLIYEQYF
TGTGCCAGCAGTTACCTCATTTACGAGCAGTACTTC
>TRBD2|TRBJ2-1|.|TRBV11-2
CASSIIAGHNEQFF
TGTGCCAGCAGCATAATAGCGGGACACAATGAGCAGTTCTTC
>TRBD1|TRBJ1-2|.|TRBV9
CASSAGQDRVYGYTF
TGTGCCAGCAGCGCAGGACAGGATCGCGTCTATGGCTACACCTTC
>TRBD2|TRBJ2-2|.|TRBV19
CASIKTSGSFTGELFF
TGTGCCAGTATTAAAACTAGCGGGAGCTTCACCGGGGAGCTGTTTTTT
>TRBD2|TRBJ2-3|.|TRBV7-8
CASSSPIISGRADTQYF
TGTGCCAGCAGCTCCCCCATTATTAGCGGGAGAGCGGATACGCAGTATTTT
>TRBD2|TRBJ2-1|.|TRBV11-3
CASSSLAGNEQFF
TGTGCCAGCAGCTCCCTAGCGGGGAATGAGCAGTTCTTC
>.|TRBJ1-2|few|TRBV2
CASSEQDYGYTF
TGTGCCAGCAGTGAACAGGACTATGGCTACACCTTC
>TRBD1|TRBJ2-7|.|TRBV29-1
CSVGTTRDRSYEQYF
TGCAGCGTTGGAACCACACGGGACAGATCCTACGAGCAGTACTTC
>.|TRBJ1-5|.|TRBV19
CASTKGGRNQPQHF
TGTGCCAGTACCAAAGGGGGTCGCAATCAGCCCCAGCATTTT
>TRBD2|TRBJ2-1|.|TRBV5-1
CASSDPGLAKEQFF
TGCGCCAGCAGCGACCCGGGACTAGCGAAAGAGCAGTTCTTC
>TRBD2|TRBJ2-3|.|TRBV5-1
CASRGGTYTDTQYF
TGCGCCAGCAGGGGGGGGACCTATACAGATACGCAGTATTTT
>.|TRBJ2-7|.|TRBV5-4
CASSSTLNYEQYF
TGTGCCAGCAGCTCGACACTCAACTACGAGCAGTACTTC
>TRBD2|TRBJ2-3|.|TRBV5-8
CASSGGTSGTKYTDTQYF
TGTGCCAGCAGCGGCGGGACTAGCGGAACGAAATACACAGATACGCAGTATTTT
>.|TRBJ1-1|.|TRBV5-5
CASSPTGDTEAFF
TGTGCCAGCAGCCCTACCGGGGACACTGAAGCTTTCTTT
>.|TRBJ2-2|.|TRBV4-3
CASSQDLGHTGELFF
TGCGCCAGCAGCCAAGATCTAGGTCACACCGGGGAGCTGTTTTTT
>.|TRBJ1-1|.|TRBV19
CASSIMLGGPEAFF
TGTGCCAGTAGTATCATGTTAGGGGGTCCTGAAGCTTTCTTT
>.|TRBJ2-6|.|TRBV7-9
CALGRTVPSGANVLTF
TGTGCCCTGGGGAGGACAGTGCCCTCTGGGGCCAACGTCCTGACTTTC
>.|TRBJ1-1|.|TRBV28
CASFMNTEAFF
TGTGCCAGCTTTATGAACACTGAAGCTTTCTTT
>.|TRBJ2-7|.|TRBV2
CASSPGRGVDEQYF
TGTGCCAGCAGTCCAGGACGTGGGGTAGACGAGCAGTACTTC
>TRBD1|TRBJ1-1|.|TRBV10-3
CAISALTGATEAFF
TGTGCCATCAGTGCCTTGACAGGGGCTACTGAAGCTTTCTTT
>TRBD1|TRBJ2-1|.|TRBV25-1
CASSQTTGVTYNEQFF
TGTGCCAGCAGTCAAACTACAGGGGTAACCTACAATGAGCAGTTCTTC
>TRBD2|TRBJ2-2|.|TRBV27
CASSSIRISGSHTGELFF
TGTGCCAGCAGTTCCATCCGAATTAGCGGGAGCCACACCGGGGAGCTGTTTTTT
>TRBD2|TRBJ2-1|.|TRBV5-1
CASRLAGALYNEQFF
TGCGCCAGCAGATTAGCGGGAGCACTCTACAATGAGCAGTTCTTC